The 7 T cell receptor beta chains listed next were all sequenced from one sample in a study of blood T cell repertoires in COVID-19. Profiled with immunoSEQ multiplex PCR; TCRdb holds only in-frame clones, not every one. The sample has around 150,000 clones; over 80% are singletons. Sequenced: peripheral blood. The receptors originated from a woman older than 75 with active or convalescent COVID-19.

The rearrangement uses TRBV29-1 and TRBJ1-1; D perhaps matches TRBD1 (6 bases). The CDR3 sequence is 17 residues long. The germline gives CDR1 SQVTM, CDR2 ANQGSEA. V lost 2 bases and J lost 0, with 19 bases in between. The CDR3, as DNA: TGCAGCGTTGAAAAGGGGGACATCAGACCTATGAACACTGAAGCTTTCTTT. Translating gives CSVEKGDIRPMNTEAFF. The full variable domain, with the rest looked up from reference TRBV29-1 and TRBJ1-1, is SAVISQKPSRDICQRGTSLTIQCQVDSQVTMMFWYRQQPGQSLTLIATANQGSEATYESGFVIDKFPISRPNLTFSTLTVSNMSPEDSSIYLCSVEKGDIRPMNTEAFFGQGTRLTVV.

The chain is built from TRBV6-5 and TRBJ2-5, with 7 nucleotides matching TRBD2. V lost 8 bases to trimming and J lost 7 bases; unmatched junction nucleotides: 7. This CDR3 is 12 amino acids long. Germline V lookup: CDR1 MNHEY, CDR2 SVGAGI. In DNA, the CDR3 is TGTGCCAGCCGAGGGGAGGGACGGACCCAGTACTTC. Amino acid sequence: CASRGEGRTQYF.

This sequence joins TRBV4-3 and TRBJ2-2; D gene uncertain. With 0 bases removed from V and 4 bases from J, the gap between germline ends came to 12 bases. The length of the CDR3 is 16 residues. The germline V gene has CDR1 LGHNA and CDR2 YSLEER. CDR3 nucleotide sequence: TGCGCCAGCAGCCAAGAGGAGAGCCCCTTCACCGGGGAGCTGTTTTTT. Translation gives CASSQEESPFTGELFF.

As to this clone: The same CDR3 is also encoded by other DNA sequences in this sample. The CDR3 spells CASSPGGNTEAFF. The CDR3 DNA reads TGTGCCAGCTCCCCGGGGGGGAACACTGAAGCTTTCTTT. The V and J genes are TRBV18 and TRBJ1-1; a possible D gene is TRBD1 (5 bases). Trimming shortened V by 6 bases and J by 1 base, and 9 bases separated the two germline ends. CDR1 is KGHSH, CDR2 LQKENI, per germline. The CDR3 has 13 amino acids.

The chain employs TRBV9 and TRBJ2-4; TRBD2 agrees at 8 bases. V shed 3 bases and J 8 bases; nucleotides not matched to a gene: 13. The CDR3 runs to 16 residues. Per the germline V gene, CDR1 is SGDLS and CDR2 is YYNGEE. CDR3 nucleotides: TGTGCCAGCAGCGGAGGCGGGACCAGCGGGGGTTACATTCAGTACTTC. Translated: CASSGGGTSGGYIQYF.

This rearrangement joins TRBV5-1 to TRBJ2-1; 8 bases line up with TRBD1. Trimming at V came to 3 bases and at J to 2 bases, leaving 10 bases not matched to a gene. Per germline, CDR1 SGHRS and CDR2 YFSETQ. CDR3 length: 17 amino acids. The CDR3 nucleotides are TGCGCCAGCAGCTCCCTATGGGGGACAGGCACCTACAATGAGCAGTTCTTC. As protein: CASSSLWGTGTYNEQFF.

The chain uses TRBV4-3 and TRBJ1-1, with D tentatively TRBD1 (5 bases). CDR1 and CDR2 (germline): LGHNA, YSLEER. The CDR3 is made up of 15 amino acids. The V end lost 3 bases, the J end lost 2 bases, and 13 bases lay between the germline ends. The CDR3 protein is CASSQQTDLNTEAFF. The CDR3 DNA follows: TGCGCCAGCAGCCAGCAGACAGACCTTAACACTGAAGCTTTCTTT.